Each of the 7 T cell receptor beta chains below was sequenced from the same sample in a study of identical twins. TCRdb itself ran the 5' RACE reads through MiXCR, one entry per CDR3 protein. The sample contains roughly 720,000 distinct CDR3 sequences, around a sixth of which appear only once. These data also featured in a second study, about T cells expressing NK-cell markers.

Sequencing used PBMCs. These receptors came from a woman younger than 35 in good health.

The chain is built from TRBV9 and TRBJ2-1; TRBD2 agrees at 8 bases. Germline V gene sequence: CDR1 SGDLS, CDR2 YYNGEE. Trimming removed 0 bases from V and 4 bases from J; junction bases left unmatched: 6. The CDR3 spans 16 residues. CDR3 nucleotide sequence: TGTGCCAGCAGCGTAGCTGCGGGGGGCAGGTACAATGAGCAGTTCTTC. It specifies CASSVAAGGRYNEQFF.

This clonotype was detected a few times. The CDR3 nucleotides read TGTGCCAGCAGTTTAGCCCAACAGGGGACCCACCATAGGGACTACGAGCAGTACTTC. Translation: CASSLAQQGTHHRDYEQYF. The chain couples TRBV27 to TRBJ2-7, with 7 positions matching TRBD1. V shed 2 bases and J 3 bases; nucleotides not matched to a gene: 19. CDR3 length: 19 residues. The germline gives CDR1 MNHEY, CDR2 SMNVEV (reference sequence).

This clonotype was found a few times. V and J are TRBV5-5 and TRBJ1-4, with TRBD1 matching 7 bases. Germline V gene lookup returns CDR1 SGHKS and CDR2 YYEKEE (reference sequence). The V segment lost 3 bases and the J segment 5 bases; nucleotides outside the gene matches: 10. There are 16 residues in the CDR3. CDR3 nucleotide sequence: TGTGCCAGCAGCTCAAATTCAGGGGGAGTAAATGAAAAACTGTTTTTT. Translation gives CASSSNSGGVNEKLFF.

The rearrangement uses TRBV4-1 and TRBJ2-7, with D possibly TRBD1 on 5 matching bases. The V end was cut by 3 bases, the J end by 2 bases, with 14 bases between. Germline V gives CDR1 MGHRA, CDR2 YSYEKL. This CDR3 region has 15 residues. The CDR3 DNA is TGCGCCAGCAGCCACATAAGGGGTCGTACCTACGAGCAGTACTTC. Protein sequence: CASSHIRGRTYEQYF.

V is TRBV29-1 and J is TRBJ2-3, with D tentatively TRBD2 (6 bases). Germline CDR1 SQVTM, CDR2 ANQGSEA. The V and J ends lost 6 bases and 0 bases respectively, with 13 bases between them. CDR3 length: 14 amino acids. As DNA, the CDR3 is TGCAGCGTAGCACCGGGACTTAGCACAGATACGCAGTATTTT. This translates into CSVAPGLSTDTQYF.

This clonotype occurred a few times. The CDR3 sequence: CASHHPGLAGGQFF. The CDR3 DNA reads TGTGCCAGCCACCATCCCGGACTAGCGGGTGGGCAGTTCTTC. This sequence joins TRBV6-2 or TRBV6-3 and TRBJ2-1, with 11 bases that match TRBD2. V was pared by 8 bases and J by 12 bases, with 12 bases of the junction left unmatched. Germline-derived CDR1 and CDR2 are MNHEY and SVGEGT. This CDR3 is 14 amino acids long.

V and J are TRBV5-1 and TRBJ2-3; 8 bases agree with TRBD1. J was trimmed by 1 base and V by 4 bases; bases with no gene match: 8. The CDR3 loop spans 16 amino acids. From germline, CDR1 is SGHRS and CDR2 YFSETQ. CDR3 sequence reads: CASSPRLTGGTDTQYF. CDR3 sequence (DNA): TGCGCCAGCAGCCCAAGGTTGACAGGGGGCACAGATACGCAGTATTTT. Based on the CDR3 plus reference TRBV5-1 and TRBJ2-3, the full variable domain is KAGVTQTPRYLIKTRGQQVTLSCSPISGHRSVSWYQQTPGQGLQFLFEYFSETQRNKGNFPGRFSGRQFSNSRSEMNVSTLELGDSALYLCASSPRLTGGTDTQYFGPGTRLTVL.